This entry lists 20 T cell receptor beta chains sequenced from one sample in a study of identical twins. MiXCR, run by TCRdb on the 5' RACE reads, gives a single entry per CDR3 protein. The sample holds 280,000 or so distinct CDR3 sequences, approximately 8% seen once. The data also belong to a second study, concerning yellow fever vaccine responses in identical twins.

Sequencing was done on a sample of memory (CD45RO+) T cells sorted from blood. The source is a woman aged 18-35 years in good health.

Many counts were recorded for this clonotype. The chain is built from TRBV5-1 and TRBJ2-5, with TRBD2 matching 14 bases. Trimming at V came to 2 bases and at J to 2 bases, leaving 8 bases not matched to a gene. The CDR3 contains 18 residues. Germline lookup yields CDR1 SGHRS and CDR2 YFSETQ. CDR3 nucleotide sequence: TGCGCCAGCAGCTTAGCGACTAGCGGGAGGGCCTCGCAAGAGACCCAGTACTTC. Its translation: CASSLATSGRASQETQYF.

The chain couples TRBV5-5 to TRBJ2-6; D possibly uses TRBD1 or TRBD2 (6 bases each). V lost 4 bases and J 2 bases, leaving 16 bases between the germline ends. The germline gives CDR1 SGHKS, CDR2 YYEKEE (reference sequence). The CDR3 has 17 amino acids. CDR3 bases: TGTGCCAGCAGCCGGGTGGAGGGGGGAACTGGGGCCAACGTCCTGACTTTC. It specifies CASSRVEGGTGANVLTF.

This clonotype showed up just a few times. The CDR3 region is CASRHRGLAGGGDEQFF. CDR3 in DNA: TGTGCCAGCAGACACAGGGGACTAGCGGGAGGGGGGGATGAGCAGTTCTTC. The J gene is TRBJ2-1, the V gene TRBV6-1; 16 bases align to TRBD2. The V segment lost 6 bases and the J segment 8 bases; nucleotides outside the gene matches: 10. Germline-derived CDR1 and CDR2 are MNHNS and SASEGT. The CDR3 has 17 residues.

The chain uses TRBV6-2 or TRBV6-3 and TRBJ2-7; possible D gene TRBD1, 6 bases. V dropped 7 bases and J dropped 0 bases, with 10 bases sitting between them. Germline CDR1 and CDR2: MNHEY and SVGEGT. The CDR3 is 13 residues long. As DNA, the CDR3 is TGTGCCAGCATGAGACAGGTCTCCTACGAGCAGTACTTC. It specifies CASMRQVSYEQYF.

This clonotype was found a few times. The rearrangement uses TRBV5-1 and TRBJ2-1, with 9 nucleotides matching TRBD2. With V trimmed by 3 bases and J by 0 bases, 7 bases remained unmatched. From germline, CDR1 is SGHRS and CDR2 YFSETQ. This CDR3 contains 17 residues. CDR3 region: CASSSPSGEGSYNEQFF. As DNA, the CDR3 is TGCGCCAGCAGCTCCCCTAGCGGGGAGGGCTCCTACAATGAGCAGTTCTTC. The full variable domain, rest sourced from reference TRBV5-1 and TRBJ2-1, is KAGVTQTPRYLIKTRGQQVTLSCSPISGHRSVSWYQQTPGQGLQFLFEYFSETQRNKGNFPGRFSGRQFSNSRSEMNVSTLELGDSALYLCASSSPSGEGSYNEQFFGPGTRLTVL.

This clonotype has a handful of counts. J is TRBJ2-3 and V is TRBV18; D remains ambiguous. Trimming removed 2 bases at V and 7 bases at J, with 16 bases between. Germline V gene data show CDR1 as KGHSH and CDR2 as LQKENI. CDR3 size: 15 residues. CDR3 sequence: CASSPGSGSSNTQYF. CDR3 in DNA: TGTGCCAGCTCACCAGGGTCTGGCTCCTCAAATACGCAGTATTTT.

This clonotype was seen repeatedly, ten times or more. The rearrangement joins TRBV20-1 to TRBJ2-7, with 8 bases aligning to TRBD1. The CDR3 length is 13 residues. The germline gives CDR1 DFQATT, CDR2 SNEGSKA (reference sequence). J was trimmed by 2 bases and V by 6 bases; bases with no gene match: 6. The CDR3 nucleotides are TGCAGTGCGCAGACAGGGGCCACCTACGAGCAGTACGTC. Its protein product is CSAQTGATYEQYV.

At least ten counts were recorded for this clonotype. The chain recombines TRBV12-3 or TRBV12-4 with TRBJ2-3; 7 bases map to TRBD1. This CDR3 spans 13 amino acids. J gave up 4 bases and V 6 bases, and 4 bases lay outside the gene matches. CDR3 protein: CASSQGVADTQYF. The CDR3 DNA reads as TGTGCCAGCAGCCAGGGGGTGGCAGATACGCAGTATTTT.

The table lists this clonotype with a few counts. CDR3 region: CACSPFGAGVCTGELFF. The CDR3 DNA reads as TGTGCCTGCTCCCCTTTCGGTGCGGGAGTTTGTACCGGGGAGCTGTTTTTT. The genes are TRBV21-1 and TRBJ2-2; whether TRBD2, the table's D call, matches the DNA was not checked. TRBV21-1 is termed a pseudogene. The CDR3 runs 17 residues.

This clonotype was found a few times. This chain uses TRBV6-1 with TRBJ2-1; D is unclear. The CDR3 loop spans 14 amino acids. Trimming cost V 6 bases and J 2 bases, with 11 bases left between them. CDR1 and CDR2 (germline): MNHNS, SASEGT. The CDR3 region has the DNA TGTGCCAGCAGCGTAGATTGGGCCTACAATGAGCAGTTCTTC. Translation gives CASSVDWAYNEQFF.

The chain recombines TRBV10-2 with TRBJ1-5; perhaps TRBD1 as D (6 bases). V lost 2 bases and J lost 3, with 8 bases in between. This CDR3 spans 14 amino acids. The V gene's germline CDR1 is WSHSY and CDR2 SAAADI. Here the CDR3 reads CASSETGTNQPQHF. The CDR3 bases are TGCGCCAGCAGTGAGACAGGGACCAATCAGCCCCAGCATTTT.

The CDR3 bases are TGTGCCACCAGCAGAGAGGGGACTAGCGCCGAGACCCAGTACTTC. It encodes CATSREGTSAETQYF. J is TRBJ2-5 and V is TRBV15; 10 positions agree with TRBD2. The length of the CDR3 is 15 residues. J lost 5 bases, V lost 0 bases, and 3 bases had no gene match. Germline assignment: CDR1 LNHNV and CDR2 YYDKDF (reference sequence).

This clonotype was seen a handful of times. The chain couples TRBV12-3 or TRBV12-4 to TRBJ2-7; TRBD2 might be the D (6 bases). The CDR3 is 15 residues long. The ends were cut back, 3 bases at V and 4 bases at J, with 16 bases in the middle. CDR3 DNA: TGTGCCAGCAGTTTTCTGGGCGGGACCATTTACGAGCAGTACTTC. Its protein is CASSFLGGTIYEQYF.

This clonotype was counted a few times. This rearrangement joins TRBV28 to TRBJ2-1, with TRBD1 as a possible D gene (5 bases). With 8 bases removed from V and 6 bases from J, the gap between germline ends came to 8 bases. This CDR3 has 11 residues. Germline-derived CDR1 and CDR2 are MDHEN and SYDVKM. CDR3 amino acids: CASLGRNEQFF. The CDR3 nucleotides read TGTGCCAGCCTGGGGCGCAATGAGCAGTTCTTC.

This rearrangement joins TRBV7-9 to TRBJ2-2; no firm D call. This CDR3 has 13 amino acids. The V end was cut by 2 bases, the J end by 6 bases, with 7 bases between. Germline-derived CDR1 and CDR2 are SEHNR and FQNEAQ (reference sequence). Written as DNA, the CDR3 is TGTGCCAGCAGCTTACCTGGTGCCGGGGAGCTGTTTTTT. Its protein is CASSLPGAGELFF.

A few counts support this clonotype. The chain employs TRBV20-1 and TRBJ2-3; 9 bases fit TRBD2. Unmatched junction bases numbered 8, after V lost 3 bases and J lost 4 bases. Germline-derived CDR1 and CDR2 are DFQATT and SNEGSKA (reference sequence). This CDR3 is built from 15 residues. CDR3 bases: TGCAGTGCTAGGAGCGCTAGCGGGAACCCAGATACGCAGTATTTT. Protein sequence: CSARSASGNPDTQYF.

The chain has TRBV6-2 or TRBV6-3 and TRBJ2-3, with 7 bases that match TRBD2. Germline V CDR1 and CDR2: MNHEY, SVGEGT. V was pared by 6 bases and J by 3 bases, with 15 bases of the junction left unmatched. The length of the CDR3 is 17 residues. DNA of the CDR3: TGTGCCAGCAGCCGAAGGGTCCGGACTAGTAATACAGATACGCAGTATTTT. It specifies CASSRRVRTSNTDTQYF.

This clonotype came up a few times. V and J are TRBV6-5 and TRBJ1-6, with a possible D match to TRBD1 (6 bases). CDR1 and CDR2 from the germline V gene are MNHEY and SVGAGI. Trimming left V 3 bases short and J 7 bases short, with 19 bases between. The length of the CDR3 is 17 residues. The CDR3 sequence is CASSYIPITGLNSPLHF. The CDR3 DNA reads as TGTGCCAGCAGTTATATCCCCATAACAGGGTTAAATTCACCCCTCCACTTT.

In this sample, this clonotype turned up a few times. The CDR3 DNA follows: TGTGCCAGTAGTGACCGGGGAGGACCTGAAGCTTTCTTT. The encoded protein is CASSDRGGPEAFF. The chain carries TRBV19 and TRBJ1-1; D is undetermined. The germline V gene encodes CDR1 LNHDA and CDR2 SQIVND (reference sequence). The CDR3 runs to 13 residues. Trimming took off 5 bases at V and 6 bases at J, with 13 bases between the two ends.

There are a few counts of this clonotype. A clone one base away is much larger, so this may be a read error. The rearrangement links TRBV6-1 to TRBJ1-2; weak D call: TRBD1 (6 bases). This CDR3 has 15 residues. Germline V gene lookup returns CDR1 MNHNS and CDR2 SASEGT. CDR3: CASSPGQFGNYGYAF. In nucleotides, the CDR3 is TGTGCCAGCAGCCCCGGACAGTTTGGAAACTATGGCTACGCCTTC.